These 13 T cell receptor beta chains share one sample of origin, sequenced in a study of blood T cell repertoires in COVID-19 (TCRdb year 2020). The library was generated by the immunoSEQ multiplex PCR assay. The clones in this table, taken by TCRdb from immuneACCESS, are in-frame only. Not every clone is retained; where verified, under half of the shortfall comes from an unresolved V gene, and the cause of the rest is unknown. For this sample the table gives 450,000 to 500,000 clones, of which 75% to 90% were detected only once. More than 7.5% of the sample is held by the ten biggest clonotypes. The source material was PBMCs or T cells enriched from blood (not recorded which). The receptors were sampled from a woman aged 55-69 years who had recovered from COVID-19.

This clone occurred once. The chain joins TRBV5-6 to TRBJ1-2, with 7 bases aligning to TRBD1. V was pared by 2 bases and J by 5 bases, with 6 bases of the junction left unmatched. CDR3 length: 14 amino acids. Germline CDR1 SGHDT, CDR2 YYEEEE. CDR3 region: CASSLPRDSYGYTF. Written as DNA, the CDR3 is TGTGCCAGCAGCTTACCCCGGGACAGTTATGGCTACACCTTC.

The genes are TRBV7-9 and TRBJ1-4; perhaps TRBD1 as D (5 bases). V was pared by 5 bases and J by 4 bases, with 14 bases between. The germline V gene encodes CDR1 SEHNR and CDR2 FQNEAQ (reference sequence). This CDR3 region has 15 residues. The CDR3 DNA is TGTGCCAGCAGCCCCAGGGCGATGGGTAATGAAAAACTGTTTTTT. Its protein product is CASSPRAMGNEKLFF.

V usage is TRBV7-9 and J usage is TRBJ1-3, with 9 bases that match TRBD1. Unmatched junction bases numbered 5, after V lost 5 bases and J lost 0 bases. Germline-derived CDR1 and CDR2 are SEHNR and FQNEAQ (reference sequence). This CDR3 region has 16 residues. This CDR3 is CASSGQGRSSGNTIYF. CDR3 DNA: TGTGCCAGCAGCGGACAGGGGAGAAGCTCTGGAAACACCATATATTTT.

The rearrangement uses TRBV4-1 and TRBJ1-1; 7 bases agree with TRBD1. Germline lookup yields CDR1 MGHRA and CDR2 YSYEKL. The CDR3 runs 13 residues. V lost 6 bases and J lost 2; bases outside the gene matches: 3. The CDR3 spells CASRRGPNTEAFF. The CDR3 DNA sequence: TGCGCCAGCAGAAGGGGGCCTAACACTGAAGCTTTCTTT.

This rearrangement joins TRBV10-1 to TRBJ1-5; D uncertain. The CDR3 is 13 amino acids. CDR1 WNHNN and CDR2 SYGVQD come from the germline V gene (reference sequence). Trimming pared 4 bases from V and 4 bases from J, leaving 8 bases between. For the CDR3, the DNA is TGCGCCAGCAGTGTGGCTCTTAATCAGCCCCAGCATTTT. Its protein product is CASSVALNQPQHF.

The chain couples TRBV9 to TRBJ2-6; unclear D gene. The CDR3 has 18 amino acids. The V end was cut by 3 bases, the J end by 0 bases, with 16 bases between. Germline loops: CDR1 SGDLS, CDR2 YYNGEE. CDR3 sequence (DNA): TGTGCCAGCAGCGCCCTATCGGTCGCCGGCTCTGGGGCCAACGTCCTGACTTTC. Protein: CASSALSVAGSGANVLTF. The full variable domain, in which reference TRBV9 and TRBJ2-6 provide the parts outside the CDR3, is DSGVTQTPKHLITATGQRVTLRCSPRSGDLSVYWYQQSLDQGLQFLIQYYNGEERAKGNILERFSAQQFPDLHSELNLSSLELGDSALYFCASSALSVAGSGANVLTFGAGSRLTVL.

The rearrangement links TRBV5-1 to TRBJ1-1, with D perhaps matching TRBD1 (6 bases). Trimming removed 4 bases at V and 4 bases at J, with 14 bases between. CDR3 length: 14 residues. Germline V gene data show CDR1 as SGHRS and CDR2 as YFSETQ. Here the CDR3 reads CASSLGAGSTEAFF. CDR3 bases: TGCGCCAGCAGCCTGGGGGCGGGATCCACTGAAGCTTTCTTT.

V gene TRBV25-1 combines with J gene TRBJ2-5; possibly TRBD1 for D (5 bases). V lost 2 bases, J lost 2 bases, and 9 bases lay in between. CDR1 MGHDK and CDR2 SYGVNS come from the germline V gene. The length of the CDR3 is 14 residues. CDR3 region: CASSEGGAQETQYF. For the CDR3, the DNA is TGTGCCAGCAGTGAAGGTGGGGCACAAGAGACCCAGTACTTC.

This clone came up once. V usage is TRBV10-3 and J usage is TRBJ2-1, with TRBD2 matching 8 bases. J was trimmed by 8 bases and V by 10 bases; bases with no gene match: 10. The CDR3 has 13 amino acids. The V gene's germline CDR1 is ENHRY and CDR2 SYGVKD. The CDR3 here is CATGGGSVDEQFF. The DNA of the CDR3 is TGTGCCACCGGGGGGGGTAGCGTCGATGAGCAGTTCTTC.

The V and J genes are TRBV15 and TRBJ2-7; TRBD1 might be the D (6 bases). Per the germline V gene, CDR1 is LNHNV and CDR2 is YYDKDF (reference sequence). V gave up 5 bases and J gave up 6 bases, with 14 bases separating them. The CDR3 consists of 13 residues. CDR3 in DNA: TGTGCCACCAGCCGAACAGGGCTCGGCGAGCAGTACGTC. Encoded protein: CATSRTGLGEQYV.

V is TRBV5-1 and J is TRBJ2-7, with TRBD1 matching 7 bases. Germline CDR1 is SGHRS and CDR2 is YFSETQ. The J segment lost 3 bases and the V segment lost 3 bases, leaving 9 bases of the junction unmatched. CDR3 length: 15 amino acids. The CDR3 protein is CASSYYPQGNYEQYF. In DNA, the CDR3 is TGCGCCAGCAGCTATTACCCACAGGGGAACTACGAGCAGTACTTC. Combining the CDR3 with reference TRBV5-1 and TRBJ2-7 gives the whole variable domain KAGVTQTPRYLIKTRGQQVTLSCSPISGHRSVSWYQQTPGQGLQFLFEYFSETQRNKGNFPGRFSGRQFSNSRSEMNVSTLELGDSALYLCASSYYPQGNYEQYFGPGTRLTVT.

This chain uses TRBV19 with TRBJ1-5; TRBD1 might be the D (5 bases). V was cut by 9 bases and J by 6 bases, with 24 bases left in between. Germline CDR1 reads LNHDA; CDR2 reads SQIVND (reference sequence). This CDR3 has 16 amino acids. CDR3 sequence: CASIQKGRGKGQPQHF. Here the CDR3 DNA reads TGTGCCAGCATCCAAAAGGGGCGGGGGAAGGGTCAGCCCCAGCATTTT.

As for this clone: Other DNA sequences of this sample code for an identical CDR3. The J gene is TRBJ1-1, the V gene TRBV5-1; TRBD1 might be the D (5 bases). The germline gives CDR1 SGHRS, CDR2 YFSETQ. The CDR3 loop spans 14 amino acids. V lost 4 bases to trimming and J lost 1 base, with 11 bases between them. The CDR3 DNA follows: TGCGCCAGCAGCCCCCAGGGCGGGAACACTGAAGCTTTCTTT. Translated, it gives CASSPQGGNTEAFF. The variable domain in full, completed from reference TRBV5-1 and TRBJ1-1, reads KAGVTQTPRYLIKTRGQQVTLSCSPISGHRSVSWYQQTPGQGLQFLFEYFSETQRNKGNFPGRFSGRQFSNSRSEMNVSTLELGDSALYLCASSPQGGNTEAFFGQGTRLTVV.